This T cell receptor beta chain was obtained from a study of T cell changes during pregnancy in multiple sclerosis. Profiled with immunoSEQ multiplex PCR; TCRdb holds only in-frame clones, not every one. The table shows some 40,000 clones, with less than 90% occurring only once. CDR3 length: 15 residues. The ends were cut back, 4 bases at V and 4 bases at J, with 17 bases in the middle. Germline CDR1 is SGHRS and CDR2 is YFSETQ. The source is a female donor with multiple sclerosis, enrolled in a pregnancy study. The sample consisted of CD4+ T cells from peripheral blood mononuclear cells, taken in the first trimester of pregnancy. The chain employs TRBV5-1 and TRBJ2-5; possibly TRBD1 for D (6 bases). CDR3 in amino acids: CASSLAGERIETQYF. The CDR3 DNA sequence: TGCGCCAGCAGCCTTGCAGGGGAAAGGATAGAGACCCAGTACTTC.